These 16 T cell receptor beta chains originate from one sample sequenced in a study of CD8+ T cells in alopecia areata. It was with CD4, CD8alpha, NKG2D, NKG2ACE and other markers that pooled cutaneous lymph node cells were sorted. Extraction of RNA preceded its reverse transcription into cDNA, which served as the sequencing template. The data were produced by immunoSEQ multiplex PCR, yet TCRdb's version contains in-frame clones alone and is incomplete. There are about 300,000 clones in the sample, none observed a single time. Sequencing was done on a sample of CD4+ T cells sorted from a lymph node. These receptors were collected from a C3H/HeJ mouse with alopecia areata. For this mouse line, the MHC haplotype is H2-k.

This clone was observed a few times. Gene names refer to mouse genes. Sequencing ends 4 residues short of the CDR3 end; the germline J gene provides the rest. Other DNA sequences in this specimen translate into the identical CDR3. V and J are TRBV13-1 and TRBJ2-4, with D possibly being TRBD1 (6 bases). The V end was cut by 3 bases, the J end by 3 bases, with 8 bases between. CDR1 and CDR2 (germline): NSHNY, SYGAGN. CDR3 size: 13 residues. The chain's CDR3 is CASSGGQQNTLYF. Incomplete CDR3 DNA: TGTGCCAGCAGTGGCGGACAGCAAAAC.

The table lists this clone with a few counts. Gene names denote mouse genes. The CDR3 end falls 4 residues outside the read, so it is completed with the germline J gene. The chain uses TRBV19 and TRBJ2-1; 7 positions agree with TRBD2. J gave up 1 base and V 4 bases, and 2 bases lay outside the gene matches. The CDR3 loop spans 14 amino acids. The germline V gene has CDR1 FNHDT and CDR2 SITEND (reference sequence). The sequenced CDR3 bases are TGTGCCAGCAGTTGGGGGGAGAACTATGCT. Its translation is CASSWGENYA. The entire CDR3 is CASSWGENYAEQFF.

To note about this clone: Genes and germline come from the mouse. Read coverage stops 4 residues before the CDR3 terminus; the germline J gene supplies the remainder. J is TRBJ2-3 and V is TRBV19; TRBD2 agrees at 7 bases. The V segment lost 4 bases and the J segment 1 base; nucleotides outside the gene matches: 6. Germline CDR1 FNHDT, CDR2 SITEND (reference sequence). This CDR3 contains 15 residues. The CDR3 is CASSLGGTGAETLYF. The covered CDR3 bases are TGTGCCAGCAGTTTGGGGGGAACAGGTGCAGAA.

With regard to this clone: Gene names denote mouse genes. Coverage ceases 4 residues before the CDR3 finishes, and the germline J gene fills in the end. V and J are TRBV13-1 and TRBJ2-7; D perhaps matches TRBD1 (5 bases). The CDR3 totals 14 residues. Germline V CDR1 and CDR2: NSHNY, SYGAGN. The DNA read from the CDR3 is TGTGCCAGCAGTGATTCCGACAGACTATAT. This translates into CASSDSDRLY. The whole CDR3 protein reads CASSDSDRLYEQYF.

In this sample, this clone turned up a few times. These gene names are mouse names. The read stops 4 residues short of the end of the CDR3; the missing end is completed from the germline J gene. The chain carries TRBV13-1 and TRBJ2-7; the match to TRBD2 covers 9 bases. This CDR3 spans 14 amino acids. Looked up from germline, CDR1 is NSHNY and CDR2 is SYGAGN. CDR3 bases read: TGTGCCAGCAGTGCGTGGGGGGGCGCGAAT. This gives the protein CASSAWGGAN. The whole CDR3 sequence is CASSAWGGANEQYF.

Concerning this clone itself: Gene labels here are mouse ones. Other DNA sequences within the sample encode an identical CDR3. The sequenced CDR3 bases are TGTGCCAGCAGTGTGGACAGGGGGCAAGAC. As protein: CASSVDRGQD. The CDR3 in its entirety is CASSVDRGQDTQYF. The rearrangement links TRBV13-1 to TRBJ2-5, with 10 bases matching TRBD1. The read halts 4 residues ahead of the CDR3 end, with the missing end drawn from the germline J gene. Germline V gives CDR1 NSHNY, CDR2 SYGAGN. The CDR3 is 14 residues long. The junction had 1 base not matched to a gene; V was cut back by 3 bases and J by 3 bases.

This clone has a handful of counts. Any gene name here is a mouse gene name. Partial CDR3 DNA: TGTGCCAGCAGTATCACTGGGGGGTATTATGCT. Encoded protein: CASSITGGYYA. The whole CDR3 sequence reads CASSITGGYYAEQFF. V usage is TRBV19 and J usage is TRBJ2-1; 9 bases map to TRBD2. The read ends 4 residues shy of where the CDR3 ends; the end is completed using the germline J gene. CDR3 length equals 15 residues. Germline CDR1 and CDR2: FNHDT and SITEND (reference sequence). Unmatched junction bases numbered 4, after V lost 2 bases and J lost 4 bases.

Note on this clone: Mouse names are used for the genes. The read ends 4 residues before the CDR3 terminus; that terminus is restored from the germline J gene. The V gene is TRBV13-3, the J gene TRBJ2-5; possible D gene TRBD1, 6 bases. V lost 2 bases and J lost 2, with 12 bases in between. Germline lookup yields CDR1 NNHDY and CDR2 SYVADS. The CDR3 totals 15 residues. This chain's CDR3 is CASSERGSGQDTQYF. The DNA read from the CDR3 is TGTGCCAGCAGTGAAAGGGGGTCGGGCCAAGAC.

As for this clone: A read error may be the cause here, since a much bigger clone is one base away. The gene symbols are mouse symbols. Coverage ceases 4 residues before the CDR3 finishes, and the germline J gene fills in the end. V is TRBV29 and J is TRBJ1-2; D unresolved. Germline loops: CDR1 MSHET, CDR2 SYDVDS. V lost 5 bases to trimming and J lost 1 base, with 2 bases between them. The CDR3 runs 11 residues. The CDR3 reads CASSQNSDYTF. CDR3 DNA, as far as it was read: TGTGCTAGCAGTCAAAACTCC. The full variable domain, with the rest looked up from reference TRBV29 and TRBJ1-2, is DMKVTQMPRYLIKRMGENVLLECGQDMSHETMYWYRQDPGLGLQLIYISYDVDSNSEGDIPKGYRVSRKKREHFSLILDSAKTNQTSVYFCASSQNSDYTFGSGTRLLVI.

This clone was seen more than once but under ten times. Mouse gene names and germline throughout. The read terminates 4 residues ahead of where the CDR3 ends, so the germline J gene completes it. The chain joins TRBV13-3 to TRBJ2-7, with 7 bases aligning to TRBD1. The CDR3 totals 13 residues. The V gene's germline CDR1 is NNHDY and CDR2 SYVADS. The CDR3 sequence: CASSPRDRYEQYF. CDR3 bases read: TGTGCCAGCAGCCCCCGGGACAGATAT.

This clone has more than one count but fewer than ten. Gene and germline names: mouse. The missing CDR3 end, 4 residues past where the read stops, is filled in from the germline J gene. The rearrangement joins TRBV13-1 to TRBJ2-5, with a tentative D call TRBD1 (6 bases). CDR3 length: 15 amino acids. In germline, CDR1 is NSHNY, CDR2 SYGAGN. Between the trimmed V and J ends, which lost 4 bases and 0 bases, there was a span of 12 bases. CDR3 amino acids: CASSLRDKNQDTQYF. The covered CDR3 bases are TGTGCCAGCAGTCTCCGGGACAAGAACCAAGAC.

This clone was seen more than once but under ten times. Mouse names are used for the genes. Read data end 4 residues before the CDR3 end; the end is taken from the germline J gene. The V call is TRBV1, the J call TRBJ2-5; 8 bases map to TRBD2. Germline trimming cut 0 bases from V and 2 bases from J; bases unmatched to any gene: 4. The CDR3 has 16 residues. CDR1 and CDR2 from the germline V gene are NSQYPW and LRSPGD (reference sequence). Partial CDR3 DNA: TGCACCTGCAGTGCAGATAGGGGGGGGGCCCAAGAC. It translates to CTCSADRGGAQD. The entire CDR3 sequence reads CTCSADRGGAQDTQYF.

A remark on this clone: This may be a read error, as it is one base from a much larger clone. Gene names refer to mouse genes. The CDR3 end is not reached by the read, which stops 4 residues before it; the germline J gene fills it in. The same CDR3 is also encoded by other DNA sequences in this sample. The rearrangement links TRBV19 to TRBJ1-1; the match to TRBD1 covers 7 bases. Germline CDR1 and CDR2: FNHDT and SITEND (reference sequence). The CDR3 covers 13 residues. V lost 5 bases and J lost 0; bases outside the gene matches: 1. The CDR3 protein is CASSGTANTEVFF. CDR3 DNA (partial): TGTGCCAGCAGCGGGACAGCAAACACA.

For this clone: Here the gene names and germline are mouse. The read finishes 4 residues shy of the CDR3 end, and the germline J gene is used to complete it. Distinct nucleotide sequences in the sample also encode this CDR3. The rearrangement joins TRBV14 to TRBJ2-3; D is uncertain. CDR1 SGHDT and CDR2 FRDEAV come from the germline V gene. The CDR3 consists of 13 residues. Between the trimmed V and J ends, which lost 2 bases and 0 bases, there was a span of 4 bases. CDR3 amino acids: CASSLGSAETLYF. The sequenced part of the CDR3 DNA is TGTGCCAGCAGTTTAGGTAGTGCAGAA. Based on the CDR3 plus reference TRBV14 and TRBJ2-3, the full variable domain is EAGVTQSPRYAVLQEGQAVSFWCDPISGHDTLYWYQQPRDQGPQLLVYFRDEAVIDNSQLPSDRFSAVRPKGTNSTLKIQSAKQGDTATYLCASSLGSAETLYFGSGTRLTVL.

With regard to this clone: Germline and genes: mouse. Read coverage stops 4 residues before the CDR3 terminus; the germline J gene supplies the remainder. This sample also contains other DNA sequences that code for the same CDR3. The chain recombines TRBV13-1 with TRBJ2-2; 7 bases match TRBD1. The ends lost 1 base at V and 2 bases at J; junction bases unmatched: 2. Germline CDR1 NSHNY, CDR2 SYGAGN. The CDR3 consists of 15 residues. The CDR3 bases that were read are TGTGCCAGCAGTGATCCCAGGGGGAACACCGGG. This encodes CASSDPRGNTG. The full CDR3 protein is CASSDPRGNTGQLYF.

There are a few counts of this clone. This may be a read error, as it is one base from a much larger clone. Gene names and germline refer to mouse. The read ends 4 residues shy of where the CDR3 ends; the end is completed using the germline J gene. The same CDR3 can be traced to other DNA sequences in this sample. The chain joins TRBV13-1 to TRBJ2-5; 7 nucleotides line up with TRBD2. With 3 bases clipped from V and 3 bases from J, the junction kept 1 base outside the gene matches. The CDR3 is 13 residues long. Germline CDR1 is NSHNY and CDR2 is SYGAGN. CDR3 bases read: TGTGCCAGCAGTGCCTGGGGGCAAGAC. Translating gives CASSAWGQD. The full CDR3 is CASSAWGQDTQYF.